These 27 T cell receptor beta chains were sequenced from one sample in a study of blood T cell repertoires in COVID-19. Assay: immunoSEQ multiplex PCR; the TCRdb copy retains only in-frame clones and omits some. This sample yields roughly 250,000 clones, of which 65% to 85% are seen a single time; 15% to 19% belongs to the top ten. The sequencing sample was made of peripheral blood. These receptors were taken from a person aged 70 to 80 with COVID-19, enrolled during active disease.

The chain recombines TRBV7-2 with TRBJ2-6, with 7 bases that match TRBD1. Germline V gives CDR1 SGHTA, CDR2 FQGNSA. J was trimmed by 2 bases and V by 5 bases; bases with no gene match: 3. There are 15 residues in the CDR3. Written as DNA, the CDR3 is TGTGCCAGCAGCCGGGACAGTACTGGGGCCAACGTCCTGACTTTC. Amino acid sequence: CASSRDSTGANVLTF.

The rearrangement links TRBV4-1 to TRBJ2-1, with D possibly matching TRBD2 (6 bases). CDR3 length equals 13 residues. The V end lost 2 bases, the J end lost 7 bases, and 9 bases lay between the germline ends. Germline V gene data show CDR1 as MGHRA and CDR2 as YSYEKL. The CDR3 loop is CASSQSRGNEQFF. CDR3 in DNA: TGCGCCAGCAGCCAATCCCGGGGGAATGAGCAGTTCTTC.

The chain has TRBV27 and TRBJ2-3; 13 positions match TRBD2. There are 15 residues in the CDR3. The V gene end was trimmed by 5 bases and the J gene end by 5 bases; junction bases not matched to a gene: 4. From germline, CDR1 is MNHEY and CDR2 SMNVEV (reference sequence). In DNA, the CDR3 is TGTGCCAGCAGTCAAAGGACTAGCGGGGGAGATACGCAGTATTTT. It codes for CASSQRTSGGDTQYF.

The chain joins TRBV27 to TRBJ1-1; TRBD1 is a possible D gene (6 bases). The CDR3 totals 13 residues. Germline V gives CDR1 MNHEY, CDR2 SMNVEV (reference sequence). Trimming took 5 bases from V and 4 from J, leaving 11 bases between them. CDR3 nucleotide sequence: TGTGCCAGCAGTGCAGGGGTTTCCACTGAAGCTTTCTTT. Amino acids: CASSAGVSTEAFF.

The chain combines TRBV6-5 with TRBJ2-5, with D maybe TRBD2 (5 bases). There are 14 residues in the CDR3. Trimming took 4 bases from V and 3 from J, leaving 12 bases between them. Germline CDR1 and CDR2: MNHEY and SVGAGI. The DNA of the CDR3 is TGTGCCAGCAGTTCCCGAAACGGGGAAGAGACCCAGTACTTC. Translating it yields CASSSRNGEETQYF.

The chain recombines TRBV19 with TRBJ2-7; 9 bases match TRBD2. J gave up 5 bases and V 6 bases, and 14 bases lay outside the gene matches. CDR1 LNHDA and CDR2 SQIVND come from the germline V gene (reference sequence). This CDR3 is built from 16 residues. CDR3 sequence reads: CASSRAPSSGIDEQYF. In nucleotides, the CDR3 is TGTGCCAGTAGCCGAGCCCCCTCTAGCGGGATCGACGAGCAGTACTTC.

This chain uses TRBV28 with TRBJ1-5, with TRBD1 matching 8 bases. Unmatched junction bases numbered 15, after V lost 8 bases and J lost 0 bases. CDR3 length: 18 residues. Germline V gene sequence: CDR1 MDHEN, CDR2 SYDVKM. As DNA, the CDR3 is TGTGCCAGCTCCTTAGGGACAGGTGCACTCCATAGCAATCAGCCCCAGCATTTT. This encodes CASSLGTGALHSNQPQHF.

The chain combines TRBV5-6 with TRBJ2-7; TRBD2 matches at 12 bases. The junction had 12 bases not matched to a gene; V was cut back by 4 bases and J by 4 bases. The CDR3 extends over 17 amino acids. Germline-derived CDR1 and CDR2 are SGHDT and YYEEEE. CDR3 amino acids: CASSQKRLAGELYEQYF. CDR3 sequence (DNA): TGTGCCAGCAGCCAAAAAAGACTAGCGGGAGAGCTTTACGAGCAGTACTTC.

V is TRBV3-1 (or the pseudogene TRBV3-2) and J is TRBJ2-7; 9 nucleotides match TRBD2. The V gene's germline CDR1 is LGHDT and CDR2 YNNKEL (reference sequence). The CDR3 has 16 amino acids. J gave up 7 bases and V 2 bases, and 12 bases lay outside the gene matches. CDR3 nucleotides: TGTGCCAGCAGCCAATGGGGGACTAGCTCCGTGGAGGAGCAGTACTTC. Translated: CASSQWGTSSVEEQYF.

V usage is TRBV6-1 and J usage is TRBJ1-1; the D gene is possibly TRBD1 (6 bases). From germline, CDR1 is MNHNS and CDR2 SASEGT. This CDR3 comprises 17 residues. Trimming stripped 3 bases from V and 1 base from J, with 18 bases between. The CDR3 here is CASSDAFLRTANTEAFF. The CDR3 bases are TGTGCCAGCAGTGACGCCTTTTTAAGGACAGCGAACACTGAAGCTTTCTTT.

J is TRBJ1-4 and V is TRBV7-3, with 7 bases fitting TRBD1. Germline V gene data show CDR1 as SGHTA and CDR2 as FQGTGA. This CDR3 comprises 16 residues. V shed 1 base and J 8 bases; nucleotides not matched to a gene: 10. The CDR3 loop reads CASSLNRAGGGEKLFF. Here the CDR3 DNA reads TGTGCCAGCAGCTTAAACCGCGCAGGGGGAGGAGAAAAACTGTTTTTT.

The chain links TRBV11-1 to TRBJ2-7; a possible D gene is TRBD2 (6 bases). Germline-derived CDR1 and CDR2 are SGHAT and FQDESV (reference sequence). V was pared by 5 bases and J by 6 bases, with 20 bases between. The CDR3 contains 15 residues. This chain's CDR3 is CASSGEAGISSEQYF. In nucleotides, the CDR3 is TGTGCCAGCAGCGGGGAAGCGGGTATTAGTTCCGAGCAGTACTTC.

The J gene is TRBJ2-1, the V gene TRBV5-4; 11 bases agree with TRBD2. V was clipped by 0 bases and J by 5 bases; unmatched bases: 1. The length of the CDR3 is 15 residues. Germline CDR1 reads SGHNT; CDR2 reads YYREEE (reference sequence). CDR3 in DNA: TGTGCCAGCAGCTTGGGACTAGCGGGGAACAATGAGCAGTTCTTC. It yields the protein CASSLGLAGNNEQFF.

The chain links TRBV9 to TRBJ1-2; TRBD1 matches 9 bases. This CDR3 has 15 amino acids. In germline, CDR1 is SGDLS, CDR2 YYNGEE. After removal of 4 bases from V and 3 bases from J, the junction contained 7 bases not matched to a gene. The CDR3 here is CASSPGTGRDYGYTF. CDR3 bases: TGTGCCAGCAGCCCCGGGACAGGGAGGGACTATGGCTACACCTTC. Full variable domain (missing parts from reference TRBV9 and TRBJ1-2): DSGVTQTPKHLITATGQRVTLRCSPRSGDLSVYWYQQSLDQGLQFLIQYYNGEERAKGNILERFSAQQFPDLHSELNLSSLELGDSALYFCASSPGTGRDYGYTFGSGTRLTVV.

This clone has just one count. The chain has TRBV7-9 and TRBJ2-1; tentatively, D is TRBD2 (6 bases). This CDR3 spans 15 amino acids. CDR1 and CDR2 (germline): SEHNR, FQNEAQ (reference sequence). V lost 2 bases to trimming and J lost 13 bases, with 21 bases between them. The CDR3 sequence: CASSLNHNRRGRQFF. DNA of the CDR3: TGTGCCAGCAGCTTAAATCACAACCGGAGGGGAAGACAGTTCTTC.

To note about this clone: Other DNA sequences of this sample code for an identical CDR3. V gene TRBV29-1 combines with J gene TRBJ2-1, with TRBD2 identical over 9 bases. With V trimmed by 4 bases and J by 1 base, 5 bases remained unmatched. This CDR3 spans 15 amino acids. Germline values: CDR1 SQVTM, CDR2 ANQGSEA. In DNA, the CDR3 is TGCAGCGTTGGGTCGGCGGGAGGGTCCTACAATGAGCAGTTCTTC. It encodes CSVGSAGGSYNEQFF.

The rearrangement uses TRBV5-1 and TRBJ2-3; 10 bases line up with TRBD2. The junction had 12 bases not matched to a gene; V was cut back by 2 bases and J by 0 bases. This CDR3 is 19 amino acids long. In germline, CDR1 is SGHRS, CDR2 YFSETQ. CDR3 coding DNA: TGCGCCAGCAGCTTCATCGGCGGAGGACTAGCGGCTAGCACAGATACGCAGTATTTT. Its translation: CASSFIGGGLAASTDTQYF. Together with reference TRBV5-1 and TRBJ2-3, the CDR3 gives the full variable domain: KAGVTQTPRYLIKTRGQQVTLSCSPISGHRSVSWYQQTPGQGLQFLFEYFSETQRNKGNFPGRFSGRQFSNSRSEMNVSTLELGDSALYLCASSFIGGGLAASTDTQYFGPGTRLTVL.

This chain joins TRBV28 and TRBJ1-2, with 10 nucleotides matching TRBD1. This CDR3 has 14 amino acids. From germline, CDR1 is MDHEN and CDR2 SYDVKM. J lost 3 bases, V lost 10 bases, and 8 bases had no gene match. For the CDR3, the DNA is TGTGCCATCCTTCCCGGGACAGGGGACTATGGCTACACCTTC. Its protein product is CAILPGTGDYGYTF.

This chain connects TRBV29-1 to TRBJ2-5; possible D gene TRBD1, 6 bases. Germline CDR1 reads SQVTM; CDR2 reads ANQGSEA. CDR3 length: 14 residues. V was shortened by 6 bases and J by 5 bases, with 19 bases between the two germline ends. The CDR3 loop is CSVELQGSVETQYF. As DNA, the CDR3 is TGCAGCGTGGAACTACAGGGAAGTGTGGAGACCCAGTACTTC.

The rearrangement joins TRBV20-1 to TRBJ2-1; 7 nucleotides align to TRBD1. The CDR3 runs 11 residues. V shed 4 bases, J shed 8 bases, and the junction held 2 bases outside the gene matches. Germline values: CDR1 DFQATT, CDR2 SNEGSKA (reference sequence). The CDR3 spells CSATRGYEQFF. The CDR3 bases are TGCAGTGCTACCAGGGGGTATGAGCAGTTCTTC.

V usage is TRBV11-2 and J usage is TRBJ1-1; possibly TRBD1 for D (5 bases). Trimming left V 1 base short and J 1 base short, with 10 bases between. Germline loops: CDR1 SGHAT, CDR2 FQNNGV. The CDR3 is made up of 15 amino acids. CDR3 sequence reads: CASSLGRQGNTEAFF. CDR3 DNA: TGTGCCAGCAGCTTAGGGCGGCAGGGGAACACTGAAGCTTTCTTT.

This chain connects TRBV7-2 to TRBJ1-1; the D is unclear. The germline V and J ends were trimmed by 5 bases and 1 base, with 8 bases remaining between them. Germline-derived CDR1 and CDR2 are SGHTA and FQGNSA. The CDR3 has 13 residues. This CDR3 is CASSLKRNTEAFF. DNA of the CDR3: TGTGCCAGCAGCCTAAAGCGGAACACTGAAGCTTTCTTT. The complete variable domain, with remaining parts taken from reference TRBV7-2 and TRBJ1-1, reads GAGVSQSPSNKVTEKGKDVELRCDPISGHTALYWYRQSLGQGLEFLIYFQGNSAPDKSGLPSDRFSAERTGGSVSTLTIQRTQQEDSAVYLCASSLKRNTEAFFGQGTRLTVV.

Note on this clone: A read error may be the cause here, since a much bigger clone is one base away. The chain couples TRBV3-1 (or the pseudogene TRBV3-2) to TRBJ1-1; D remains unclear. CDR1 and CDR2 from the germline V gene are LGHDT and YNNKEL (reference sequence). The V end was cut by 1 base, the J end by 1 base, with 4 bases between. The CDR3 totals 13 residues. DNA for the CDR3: TGTGCCAGCAGCCAAGGGAGGAACACTGAAGCTTTCTTT. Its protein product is CASSQGRNTEAFF.

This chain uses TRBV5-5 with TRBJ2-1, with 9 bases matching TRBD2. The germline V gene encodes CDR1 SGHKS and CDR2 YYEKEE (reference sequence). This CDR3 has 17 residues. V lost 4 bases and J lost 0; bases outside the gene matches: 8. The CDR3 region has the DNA TGTGCCAGCAGCACCTCGACTAGCGGCCACTCCTACAATGAGCAGTTCTTC. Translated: CASSTSTSGHSYNEQFF.

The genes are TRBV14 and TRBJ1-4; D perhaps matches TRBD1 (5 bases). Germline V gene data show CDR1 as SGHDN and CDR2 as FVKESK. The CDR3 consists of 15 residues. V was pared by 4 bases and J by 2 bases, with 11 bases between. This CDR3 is CASSPGGGTNEKLFF. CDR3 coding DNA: TGTGCCAGCAGCCCCGGGGGGGGGACTAATGAAAAACTGTTTTTT.

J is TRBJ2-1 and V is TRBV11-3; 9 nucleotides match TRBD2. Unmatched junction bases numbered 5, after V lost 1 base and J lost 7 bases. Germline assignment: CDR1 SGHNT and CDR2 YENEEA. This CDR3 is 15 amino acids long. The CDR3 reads CASSLVRGGRNEQFF. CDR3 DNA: TGTGCCAGCAGCTTAGTGCGGGGGGGAAGAAATGAGCAGTTCTTC.

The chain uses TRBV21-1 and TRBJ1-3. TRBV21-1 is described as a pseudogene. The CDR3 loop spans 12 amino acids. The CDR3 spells CASSGGGNTIYF. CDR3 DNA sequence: TGTGCCAGCAGCGGAGGTGGAAACACCATATATTTT.